Following are 5 T cell receptor beta chains from one sample sequenced in a study of blood T cell repertoires in COVID-19. Data came from immunoSEQ multiplex PCR; TCRdb stores just in-frame clones and leaves some out. The profile shows roughly 80,000 clones, approximately 83% of them singletons. Material for sequencing was peripheral blood. The receptors here all came from a human donor in a cohort sampled during active COVID-19.

The chain combines TRBV19 with TRBJ2-3; maybe TRBD2 (5 bases). Deletions cut 3 bases from V and 4 bases from J, with 17 bases between. The germline gives CDR1 LNHDA, CDR2 SQIVND (reference sequence). The CDR3 is made up of 16 amino acids. The CDR3: CASSIPGRRTPDTQYF. DNA of the CDR3: TGTGCCAGTAGTATTCCGGGTCGGAGGACTCCAGATACGCAGTATTTT.

J is TRBJ1-1 and V is TRBV6-5, with D possibly matching TRBD1 (5 bases). V was cut by 2 bases and J by 5 bases, with 18 bases left in between. The CDR3 totals 16 residues. Germline V gives CDR1 MNHEY, CDR2 SVGAGI. CDR3: CASSYPLLGGATEAFF. In nucleotides, the CDR3 is TGTGCCAGCAGTTACCCCCTCCTTGGTGGGGCGACTGAAGCTTTCTTT.

The chain has TRBV28 and TRBJ2-2, with 8 nucleotides matching TRBD1. Losses at the gene ends were 3 bases for V and 5 bases for J; bases not matched to a gene: 11. The CDR3 is 17 amino acids. Germline assignment: CDR1 MDHEN and CDR2 SYDVKM. The CDR3 nucleotides read TGTGCCAGCAGTTTCCTCACCCGGACAGGGATAACCGGGGAGCTGTTTTTT. Translating it yields CASSFLTRTGITGELFF.

The chain employs TRBV6-1 and TRBJ2-1; 7 bases match TRBD2. Germline trimming cut 0 bases from V and 7 bases from J; bases unmatched to any gene: 6. The CDR3 length is 15 residues. Germline V lookup: CDR1 MNHNS, CDR2 SASEGT. CDR3 DNA sequence: TGTGCCAGCAGTGAAGCGGGAGGGCCTTGGAATGAGCAGTTCTTC. Its translation: CASSEAGGPWNEQFF.

The chain couples TRBV19 to TRBJ2-3, with 10 bases lining up with TRBD2. The CDR3 loop spans 16 amino acids. Looked up from germline, CDR1 is LNHDA and CDR2 is SQIVND (reference sequence). V shed 1 base and J 3 bases; nucleotides not matched to a gene: 4. DNA of the CDR3: TGTGCCAGTAGTATAGGGCCTAGCGGGGGAACAGATACGCAGTATTTT. Encoded protein: CASSIGPSGGTDTQYF.